This T cell receptor beta chain was sequenced for a study of OX40 agonist ivuxolimab in advanced cancers. The investigators sampled blood at baseline, at cycle 4 day 1, and at cycle 7 day 1. Only in-frame clones appear in the TCRdb table, and some are missing; sequencing was by immunoSEQ multiplex PCR. This table holds some 82,000 clones, roughly 90% found once. This CDR3 comprises 12 residues. Germline V lookup: CDR1 MGHRA, CDR2 YSYEKL. The V end was cut by 1 base, the J end by 9 bases, with 7 bases between. The chain uses TRBV4-1 and TRBJ1-5; D is uncertain. The starting material was CD4+ or CD8+ T cells sorted from blood, obtained in a trial of the OX40 agonist ivuxolimab. The sequence derives from an adult with an advanced solid tumor such as melanoma, head and neck, liver or kidney cancer. The CDR3 nucleotides are TGCGCCAGCAGCCAAGGCCCGGGGCCCCAGCATTTT. Translated, it gives CASSQGPGPQHF.